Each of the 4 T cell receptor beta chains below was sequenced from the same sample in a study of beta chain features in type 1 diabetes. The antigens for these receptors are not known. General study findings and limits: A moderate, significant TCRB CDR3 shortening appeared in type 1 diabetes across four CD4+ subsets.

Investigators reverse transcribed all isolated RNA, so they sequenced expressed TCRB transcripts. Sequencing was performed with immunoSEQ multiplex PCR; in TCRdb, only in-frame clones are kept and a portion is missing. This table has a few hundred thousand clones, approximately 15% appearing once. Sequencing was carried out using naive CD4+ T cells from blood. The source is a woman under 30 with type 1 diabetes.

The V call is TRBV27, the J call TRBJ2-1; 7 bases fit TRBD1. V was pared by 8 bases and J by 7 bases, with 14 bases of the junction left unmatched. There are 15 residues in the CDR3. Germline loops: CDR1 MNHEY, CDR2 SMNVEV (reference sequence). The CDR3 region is CASRRARGGGNEQFF. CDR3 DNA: TGTGCCAGCCGAAGGGCCAGAGGGGGCGGGAATGAGCAGTTCTTC.

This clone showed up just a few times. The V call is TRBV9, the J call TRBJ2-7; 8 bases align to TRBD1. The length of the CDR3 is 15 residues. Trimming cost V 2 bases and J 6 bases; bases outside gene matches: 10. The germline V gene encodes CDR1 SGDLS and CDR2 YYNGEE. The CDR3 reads CASSVNGQGATEQYF. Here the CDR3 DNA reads TGTGCCAGCAGCGTCAATGGGCAGGGGGCGACCGAGCAGTACTTC.

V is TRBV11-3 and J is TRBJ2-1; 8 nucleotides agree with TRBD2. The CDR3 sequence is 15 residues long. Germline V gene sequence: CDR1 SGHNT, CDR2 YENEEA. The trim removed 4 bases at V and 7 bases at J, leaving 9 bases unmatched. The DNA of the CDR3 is TGTGCCAGCAGCTCCGGGACTAGTGAGAGGAATGAGCAGTTCTTC. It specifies CASSSGTSERNEQFF.

This CDR3 is CATSRGPTGLSYNEQFF. CDR3 nucleotides: TGTGCCACCAGCAGAGGGCCGACAGGACTTTCCTACAATGAGCAGTTCTTC. This chain connects TRBV15 to TRBJ2-1, with D perhaps TRBD1 (6 bases). The V and J ends lost 1 base and 1 base respectively, with 14 bases between them. The germline gives CDR1 LNHNV, CDR2 YYDKDF (reference sequence). The CDR3 is 17 residues long.